The rows below give T cell receptor beta chains drawn from one sample of a study of T cells after yellow fever vaccination. TCRdb independently ran MiXCR on the 5' RACE reads; one entry per CDR3 protein. The data hold 400,000 to 650,000 distinct CDR3 sequences, with 21% observed a single time. The material sequenced was PBMCs, taken less than 25 days after the first yellow fever vaccination. These receptors were obtained from a man between 18 and 35 years old who received the YFV17D yellow fever vaccine. Both conserved end residues are part of each CDR3. D genes are given only for firm matches. Not all rows give a size; the values are once, few, many and, for expanded clones, a class.

J | size | V | D | CDR3 | DNA
TRBJ2-3 | NA | TRBV3-1 | NA | CASSLSSGINTDTQYF | TGTGCCAGCAGCCTTTCTTCAGGGATCAACACAGATACGCAGTATTTT
TRBJ2-7 | few | TRBV5-1 | TRBD1 | CASSTNGQGARNEQYF | TGCGCCAGCAGCACCAACGGGCAGGGGGCGCGGAACGAGCAGTACTTC
TRBJ2-5 | NA | TRBV29-1 | TRBD2 | CSVDAGGQETQYF | TGCAGCGTTGATGCGGGGGGGCAAGAGACCCAGTACTTC
TRBJ2-2 | NA | TRBV30 | NA | CAWSRRVVGELFF | TGTGCCTGGAGTCGACGGGTAGTCGGGGAGCTGTTTTTT
TRBJ1-5 | many | TRBV24-1 | NA | CATSDSGRRAIDQPQHF | TGTGCCACCAGTGATTCAGGACGGAGGGCTATCGATCAGCCCCAGCATTTT
TRBJ2-1 | NA | TRBV6-2/TRBV6-3 | TRBD2 | CASTTSGLAGWDEQFF | TGTGCCAGCACCACTTCGGGCCTAGCGGGGTGGGATGAGCAGTTCTTC
TRBJ1-1 | once | TRBV20-1 | NA | CSARDLDRSRTEAFF | TGCAGTGCTAGAGATCTCGACAGGTCGAGGACTGAAGCTTTCTTT
TRBJ2-7 | NA | TRBV20-1 | NA | CSALYREPYEQYF | TGCAGTGCTCTTTACAGGGAACCCTACGAGCAGTACTTC
TRBJ2-2 | NA | TRBV7-2 | TRBD1 | CASSFRDRSTGELFF | TGTGCCAGCAGCTTTCGGGACAGGAGCACCGGGGAGCTGTTTTTT
TRBJ2-5 | NA | TRBV5-1 | NA | CASSALLGKETQYF | TGCGCCAGCAGCGCCCTCTTGGGGAAAGAGACCCAGTACTTC
TRBJ2-5 | few | TRBV7-2 | TRBD2 | CASSLRSFNLAGGPVQQETQYF | TGTGCCAGCAGCTTAAGGTCATTCAACCTGGCGGGGGGGCCCGTACAACAAGAGACCCAGTACTTC
TRBJ2-1 | NA | TRBV7-9 | NA | CASSLGLRNEQFF | TGTGCCAGCAGCTTAGGTCTCCGCAATGAGCAGTTCTTC
TRBJ2-5 | NA | TRBV2 | TRBD1 | CASDRVGETQYF | TGTGCCAGCGACAGGGTGGGAGAGACCCAGTACTTC
TRBJ2-2 | NA | TRBV12-3/TRBV12-4 | NA | CASARRANNGELFF | TGTGCCAGCGCGAGGAGAGCTAACAACGGGGAGCTGTTTTTT
TRBJ1-1 | few | TRBV19 | NA | CASSPIGGNTEAFF | TGTGCCAGTAGCCCCATCGGGGGAAACACTGAAGCTTTCTTT
TRBJ1-3 | few | TRBV9 | NA | CASSVGGTTGNTIYF | TGTGCCAGCAGCGTAGGGGGGACTACTGGAAACACCATATATTTT
TRBJ2-5 | NA | TRBV18 | TRBD1 | CASSPTTGAQETQYF | TGTGCCAGCTCACCGACGACAGGGGCCCAAGAGACCCAGTACTTC
TRBJ2-1 | few | TRBV5-1 | NA | CASSRGGAENEQFF | TGCGCCAGCAGTCGTGGGGGCGCGGAGAATGAGCAGTTCTTC
TRBJ2-3 | few | TRBV5-1 | TRBD2 | CASSSLLAGGPDTQYF | TGCGCCAGCAGCTCGCTCCTAGCGGGGGGGCCAGATACGCAGTATTTT
TRBJ2-1 | NA | TRBV7-7 | NA | CASSLGGKGEQFF | TGTGCTAGCAGCTTAGGAGGGAAGGGTGAGCAGTTCTTC
TRBJ1-2 | NA | TRBV12-3/TRBV12-4 | NA | CASTAAGAWGGYTF | TGTGCCAGCACCGCAGCGGGGGCCTGGGGTGGCTACACCTTC
TRBJ1-1 | many | TRBV27 | TRBD1 | CASSFIVGRGRWEAFF | TGTGCCAGCAGTTTTATTGTCGGCAGGGGGCGTTGGGAAGCTTTCTTT
TRBJ1-3 | NA | TRBV25-1 | NA | CASSVGAGNTIYF | TGTGCCAGCAGTGTCGGGGCGGGAAACACCATATATTTT
TRBJ2-3 | few | TRBV6-1 | TRBD2 | CASSNSGVADTQYF | TGTGCCAGCAGTAATAGCGGGGTGGCAGATACGCAGTATTTT
TRBJ2-1 | few | TRBV28 | NA | CASNPWGGVYEQFF | TGTGCCAGCAACCCCTGGGGAGGCGTCTATGAGCAGTTCTTC
TRBJ2-6 | few | TRBV4-3 | TRBD2 | CASSQDWGGVYSGANVLTF | TGCGCCAGCAGCCAAGATTGGGGGGGAGTGTACTCTGGGGCCAACGTCCTGACTTTC
TRBJ2-3 | NA | TRBV12-3/TRBV12-4 | NA | CASTTIQGTTDTQYF | TGTGCCAGCACCACGATACAGGGCACCACAGATACGCAGTATTTT
TRBJ2-1 | few | TRBV23-1 | TRBD1 | CASTGDRDREYNEQFF | TGCGCCAGCACTGGGGATAGGGACAGGGAATACAATGAGCAGTTCTTC
TRBJ2-5 | many | TRBV9 | NA | CASSAHSPSGYQETQYF | TGTGCCAGCAGCGCTCATAGTCCTAGTGGGTACCAAGAGACCCAGTACTTC
TRBJ2-2 | NA | TRBV13 | TRBD1 | CASSRKQGAIGELFF | TGTGCCAGCAGCCGTAAACAGGGGGCGATCGGGGAGCTGTTTTTT
TRBJ1-5 | few | TRBV7-2 | NA | CASSPGVGSQPQHF | TGTGCCAGCAGCCCCGGGGTTGGGAGTCAGCCCCAGCATTTT
TRBJ1-2 | NA | TRBV7-2 | TRBD1 | CASSLVTGVDYGYTF | TGTGCCAGCAGCTTAGTTACAGGGGTGGACTATGGCTACACCTTC
TRBJ2-3 | NA | TRBV29-1 | NA | CSVATASSTDTQYF | TGCAGCGTTGCGACTGCTAGTAGCACAGATACGCAGTATTTT
TRBJ2-5 | NA | TRBV5-1 | NA | CASSLLWDSTENQETQYF | TGCGCCAGCAGCTTACTATGGGACTCCACCGAGAACCAAGAGACCCAGTACTTC
TRBJ2-7 | NA | TRBV4-1 | TRBD2 | CASSHPGTSDYEQYF | TGCGCCAGCAGCCACCCCGGGACTAGCGACTACGAGCAGTACTTC